This T cell receptor (beta chain) was profiled in a study of blood T cell repertoires in COVID-19. Study-wide context: Both acute and convalescent COVID-19 samples were obtained from the United States, Italy and Spain. Nucleic acid was either cDNA or gDNA, and it came from T cells, B-cell-depleted T cells, or PBMCs.

This table comes from immunoSEQ multiplex PCR, and its TCRdb copy is limited to in-frame clones, with some not included. The sample records approximately 290,000 clones, roughly 88% being singletons. A few counts support this clone. Seattle participants joined during active infection and were tracked over time. The CDR3 spans 13 residues. Germline CDR1 and CDR2: MDHEN and SYDVKM. Unmatched junction bases numbered 3, after V lost 5 bases and J lost 9 bases. V and J are TRBV28 and TRBJ1-6, with 8 nucleotides matching TRBD1. Source material: peripheral blood. The TCR was taken from a human donor with COVID-19, enrolled during active disease. The donor label of this sample is uncertain. The CDR3 here is CASSRQGLSPLHF. The CDR3 DNA reads TGTGCCAGCAGTCGACAGGGGCTTTCACCCCTCCACTTT.